These 29 T cell receptor beta chains share one sample of origin, sequenced in a study of T cell clones after liver transplantation. The data were produced by immunoSEQ multiplex PCR, yet TCRdb's version contains in-frame clones alone and is incomplete. The repertoire has about 11,000 clones, over 55% of them found once; the top ten carry roughly a quarter. Specimen: CD4+ T cells from blood, collected almost 33 months after liver transplant. The receptors stem from a human patient who received a liver transplant. Some T cells may be the graft donor's.

J is TRBJ2-2 and V is TRBV9; 7 nucleotides align to TRBD1. From germline, CDR1 is SGDLS and CDR2 YYNGEE. Trimming removed 3 bases from V and 1 base from J; junction bases left unmatched: 6. The CDR3 consists of 16 residues. This CDR3 is CASSGGRQGNTGELFF. DNA of the CDR3: TGTGCCAGCAGCGGAGGGAGACAGGGGAACACCGGGGAGCTGTTTTTT.

V and J are TRBV6-1 and TRBJ1-4; TRBD1 aligns across 9 bases. The CDR3 loop spans 14 amino acids. The germline V gene encodes CDR1 MNHNS and CDR2 SASEGT. The V gene end was trimmed by 6 bases and the J gene end by 7 bases; junction bases not matched to a gene: 6. The CDR3 DNA reads as TGTGCCAGCAGAGGGACAGGGCGCGGTGAAAAACTGTTTTTT. Protein product: CASRGTGRGEKLFF.

This sequence joins TRBV11-3 and TRBJ1-1, with D unresolved. The CDR3 sequence is 16 residues long. Between the trimmed V and J ends, which lost 1 base and 0 bases, there was a span of 12 bases. The germline V gene encodes CDR1 SGHNT and CDR2 YENEEA. Here the CDR3 DNA reads TGTGCCAGCAGCTTAGGGCAAGAATACATGAACACTGAAGCTTTCTTT. Translating it yields CASSLGQEYMNTEAFF.

The rearrangement joins TRBV10-3 to TRBJ1-5; TRBD1 matches at 9 bases. Germline loops: CDR1 ENHRY, CDR2 SYGVKD. Trimming removed 8 bases from V and 5 bases from J; junction bases left unmatched: 7. The CDR3 has 14 amino acids. CDR3 residues: CAIAEQGADQPQHF. CDR3 in DNA: TGTGCCATCGCCGAACAGGGGGCCGATCAGCCCCAGCATTTT.

This clone appeared once. The chain employs TRBV27 and TRBJ1-1; D perhaps matches TRBD1 (5 bases). From germline, CDR1 is MNHEY and CDR2 SMNVEV (reference sequence). The CDR3 is 13 amino acids. V shed 2 bases and J shed 3 bases, with 7 bases lying between them. CDR3 sequence (DNA): TGTGCCAGCAGTTTAGGGGGTCACACTGAAGCTTTCTTT. This translates into CASSLGGHTEAFF.

This clone showed up just once. The genes are TRBV7-2 and TRBJ2-5; D call uncertain. TRBJ2-7 matches the DNA end more closely, so the J call is doubtful. Germline V gene sequence: CDR1 SGHTA, CDR2 FQGNSA. CDR3 length equals 12 residues. DNA for the CDR3: TGTGCCAGCAGCCGCTACTCTATCGAGCAGTACTTC. This sequence encodes CASSRYSIEQYF.

The rearrangement uses TRBV4-2 and TRBJ1-4; D may be TRBD1 (5 bases). CDR1 is LGHNA, CDR2 YNFKEQ, per germline. V was cut by 0 bases and J by 7 bases, with 9 bases left in between. CDR3 length equals 14 residues. This CDR3 reads CASSQDERGEKLFF. The CDR3 DNA is TGTGCCAGCAGCCAAGATGAGAGGGGTGAAAAACTGTTTTTT.

The chain joins TRBV28 to TRBJ2-2, with unresolved D. Trimming shortened V by 6 bases and J by 3 bases, and 11 bases separated the two germline ends. Germline V gene data show CDR1 as MDHEN and CDR2 as SYDVKM. The CDR3 has 14 amino acids. The CDR3 is CASRPDGYTGELFF. The CDR3 nucleotides are TGTGCCAGCAGACCCGACGGTTACACCGGGGAGCTGTTTTTT.

The chain employs TRBV10-1 and TRBJ1-4; D unresolved. V gave up 3 bases and J gave up 3 bases, with 14 bases separating them. This CDR3 region has 16 residues. Germline V lookup: CDR1 WNHNN, CDR2 SYGVQD (reference sequence). CDR3: CASSDFECFSNEKLFF. The CDR3 nucleotides read TGCGCCAGCAGTGATTTCGAGTGTTTCTCTAATGAAAAACTGTTTTTT.

The chain links TRBV7-9 to TRBJ2-7; D remains unclear. The CDR3 extends over 16 amino acids. The germline V gene encodes CDR1 SEHNR and CDR2 FQNEAQ (reference sequence). The germline V and J ends were trimmed by 4 bases and 3 bases, with 19 bases remaining between them. Here the CDR3 reads CASSSLFDLGVYEQYF. In DNA, the CDR3 is TGTGCCAGCAGCTCCCTTTTTGACCTCGGCGTCTACGAGCAGTACTTC.

The chain links TRBV19 to TRBJ1-2; 7 nucleotides line up with TRBD1. After removal of 8 bases from V and 3 bases from J, the junction contained 9 bases not matched to a gene. This CDR3 is 14 amino acids long. Germline V gives CDR1 LNHDA, CDR2 SQIVND (reference sequence). The CDR3 nucleotides are TGTGCCAGTGATCGGCCCGACAGGGACTATGGCTACACCTTC. This translates into CASDRPDRDYGYTF.

The chain has TRBV4-1 and TRBJ2-3; D gene unclear. This CDR3 has 14 amino acids. V was trimmed by 0 bases and J by 2 bases, leaving 6 bases between them. In germline, CDR1 is MGHRA, CDR2 YSYEKL. The CDR3 sequence is CASSQDANTDTQYF. The DNA for the CDR3 is TGCGCCAGCAGCCAAGACGCCAACACAGATACGCAGTATTTT.

This clone was observed a handful of times. The chain links TRBV18 to TRBJ2-2; weak D call: TRBD1 (5 bases). Germline CDR1 KGHSH, CDR2 LQKENI. The CDR3 has 15 residues. V was cut by 1 base and J by 4 bases, with 10 bases left in between. The CDR3 sequence: CASSPQDDSTGELFF. Written as DNA, the CDR3 is TGTGCCAGCTCACCACAGGATGACAGCACCGGGGAGCTGTTTTTT.

This chain joins TRBV5-1 and TRBJ1-5; 12 positions agree with TRBD1. The CDR3 runs 15 residues. J was trimmed by 5 bases and V by 4 bases; bases with no gene match: 4. Germline values: CDR1 SGHRS, CDR2 YFSETQ. CDR3 in amino acids: CASSAGTGGDQPQHF. The CDR3 region has the DNA TGCGCCAGCAGCGCAGGGACAGGGGGCGATCAGCCCCAGCATTTT.

The gene calls are TRBV29-1 and TRBJ2-7; TRBD1 aligns across 10 bases. The CDR3 has 13 residues. V lost 6 bases to trimming and J lost 3 bases; unmatched junction nucleotides: 5. Germline V gene sequence: CDR1 SQVTM, CDR2 ANQGSEA. CDR3 DNA sequence: TGCAGCGTCCGGGACAGGGGAAACTACGAGCAGTACTTC. This gives the protein CSVRDRGNYEQYF.

This clone was observed a few times. V gene TRBV19 combines with J gene TRBJ1-3; D not certain. Germline CDR1 is LNHDA and CDR2 is SQIVND (reference sequence). V lost 3 bases, J lost 0 bases, and 9 bases lay in between. CDR3 length: 15 amino acids. CDR3 in amino acids: CASSIGHISGNTIYF. CDR3 nucleotides: TGTGCCAGTAGTATTGGGCACATCTCTGGAAACACCATATATTTT.

The chain carries TRBV25-1 and TRBJ2-3, with D perhaps assigned TRBD1 or TRBD2 (5 bases each). V dropped 6 bases and J dropped 6 bases, with 16 bases sitting between them. This CDR3 spans 14 amino acids. Germline V CDR1 and CDR2: MGHDK, SYGVNS. The CDR3 coding sequence is TGTGCCAGCAGCTCCGGGACCGACCGCGATACGCAGTATTTT. The encoded protein is CASSSGTDRDTQYF.

V usage is TRBV6-5 and J usage is TRBJ2-1, with TRBD1 identical over 7 bases. Germline V gene lookup returns CDR1 MNHEY and CDR2 SVGAGI. The CDR3 runs 15 residues. Trimming removed 2 bases from V and 4 bases from J; junction bases left unmatched: 5. The CDR3 DNA follows: TGTGCCAGCAGTTACAGTGGGACAGCATACAATGAGCAGTTCTTC. As protein: CASSYSGTAYNEQFF.

J is TRBJ2-7 and V is TRBV9; 7 bases map to TRBD1. CDR1 and CDR2 (germline): SGDLS, YYNGEE. Trimming took 0 bases from V and 7 from J; bases not matched to a gene: 7. This CDR3 spans 14 amino acids. The CDR3 spells CASSVVAGGREQYF. In nucleotides, the CDR3 is TGTGCCAGCAGCGTAGTGGCAGGGGGAAGGGAGCAGTACTTC.

This chain uses TRBV5-1 with TRBJ1-6, with D unresolved. With 3 bases removed from V and 7 bases from J, the gap between germline ends came to 20 bases. Germline V CDR1 and CDR2: SGHRS, YFSETQ. The CDR3 is 17 residues long. CDR3 DNA sequence: TGCGCCAGCAGCTCTGGAGCGTTGGTTGTACCGAATTCACCCCTCCACTTT. Residues: CASSSGALVVPNSPLHF.

The genes are TRBV29-1 and TRBJ2-5; tentative D call: TRBD2 (6 bases). This CDR3 contains 12 residues. Germline-derived CDR1 and CDR2 are SQVTM and ANQGSEA. The germline V and J ends were trimmed by 2 bases and 5 bases, with 9 bases remaining between them. CDR3 in amino acids: CSVESGRETQYF. CDR3 DNA: TGCAGCGTTGAATCAGGGAGGGAGACCCAGTACTTC.

This clone has just a few counts. The chain combines TRBV10-3 with TRBJ2-4; 10 bases are a match to TRBD1. Germline V gene data show CDR1 as ENHRY and CDR2 as SYGVKD. The CDR3 is 16 amino acids. Unmatched junction bases numbered 7, after V lost 3 bases and J lost 5 bases. The CDR3 DNA reads TGTGCCATCAGTGATCCGGGACAGGGGTCAGAAAACATTCAGTACTTC. It encodes CAISDPGQGSENIQYF.

The genes are TRBV5-1 and TRBJ2-2; D remains ambiguous. V lost 0 bases to trimming and J lost 4 bases, with 13 bases between them. CDR1 SGHRS and CDR2 YFSETQ come from the germline V gene. CDR3 length: 16 amino acids. CDR3: CASSLVFPVGTGELFF. The CDR3 nucleotides are TGCGCCAGCAGCTTGGTTTTTCCGGTCGGCACCGGGGAGCTGTTTTTT. The complete variable domain, with remaining parts taken from reference TRBV5-1 and TRBJ2-2, reads KAGVTQTPRYLIKTRGQQVTLSCSPISGHRSVSWYQQTPGQGLQFLFEYFSETQRNKGNFPGRFSGRQFSNSRSEMNVSTLELGDSALYLCASSLVFPVGTGELFFGEGSRLTVL.

V gene TRBV5-5 combines with J gene TRBJ2-7, with TRBD1 as a possible D gene (5 bases). Germline V gene sequence: CDR1 SGHKS, CDR2 YYEKEE (reference sequence). The germline V and J ends were trimmed by 2 bases and 6 bases, with 9 bases remaining between them. The CDR3 totals 12 residues. This CDR3 is CASSFPDSEQYF. The DNA of the CDR3 is TGTGCCAGCAGCTTTCCCGACAGCGAGCAGTACTTC.

The chain uses TRBV27 and TRBJ1-5; D is unresolved. This CDR3 is 13 amino acids long. The V gene's germline CDR1 is MNHEY and CDR2 SMNVEV (reference sequence). V was shortened by 3 bases and J by 5 bases, with 8 bases between the two germline ends. As DNA, the CDR3 is TGTGCCAGCAGTTTGGGCACTCATCAGCCCCAGCATTTT. It yields the protein CASSLGTHQPQHF.

The chain uses TRBV5-4 and TRBJ2-1; D uncertain. The CDR3 covers 11 residues. Germline loops: CDR1 SGHNT, CDR2 YYREEE (reference sequence). Between the trimmed V and J ends, which lost 0 bases and 8 bases, there was a span of 3 bases. The chain's CDR3 is CASSLGYEQFF. Here the CDR3 DNA reads TGTGCCAGCAGCTTGGGCTATGAGCAGTTCTTC.

The chain recombines TRBV6-1 with TRBJ1-1; D might be TRBD1 (6 bases). CDR1 and CDR2 from the germline V gene are MNHNS and SASEGT. The CDR3 length is 15 residues. Trimming stripped 3 bases from V and 0 bases from J, with 11 bases between. The CDR3 sequence: CASSDRTALNTEAFF. The DNA of the CDR3 is TGTGCCAGCAGTGACCGGACAGCCTTGAACACTGAAGCTTTCTTT.

This clone showed up just a few times. V gene TRBV28 combines with J gene TRBJ2-1, with 13 bases fitting TRBD2. V was clipped by 5 bases and J by 9 bases; unmatched bases: 13. This CDR3 is built from 17 residues. Germline V gives CDR1 MDHEN, CDR2 SYDVKM. CDR3 loop: CASSPRRLAGGSIEQFF. CDR3 DNA sequence: TGTGCCAGCAGTCCCCGAAGACTAGCGGGGGGAAGTATTGAGCAGTTCTTC. Full variable domain (missing parts from reference TRBV28 and TRBJ2-1): DVKVTQSSRYLVKRTGEKVFLECVQDMDHENMFWYRQDPGLGLRLIYFSYDVKMKEKGDIPEGYSVSREKKERFSLILESASTNQTSMYLCASSPRRLAGGSIEQFFGPGTRLTVL.

The V and J genes are TRBV4-1 and TRBJ2-5; 7 bases map to TRBD2. Germline V gives CDR1 MGHRA, CDR2 YSYEKL. The trim removed 0 bases at V and 2 bases at J, leaving 3 bases unmatched. There are 15 residues in the CDR3. In nucleotides, the CDR3 is TGCGCCAGCAGCCAAGAGGGAGGGACGCAAGAGACCCAGTACTTC. It specifies CASSQEGGTQETQYF.